In this sample, the clone carrying this TCR beta chain turned up many times. Its antigen is unknown. Using quantitative 5'-RACE with molecular barcodes, the authors made TCR beta libraries. TCRdb re-called the 5' RACE reads through MiXCR, storing one row per CDR3 protein. The sample comprises about 69,000 distinct CDR3 sequences, approximately 5% of which are singletons, and about 2.2% rests with the top ten. The data were taken from a study of CD8 T cells in ankylosing spondylitis. Study conclusions and caveats: What seemed typical of ankylosing spondylitis blood was a TCR beta motif built from 7 or 8 highly homologous variants.

Trimming took off 4 bases at V and 0 bases at J, with 16 bases between the two ends. Germline V lookup: CDR1 SGHNT, CDR2 YYREEE (reference sequence). The CDR3 consists of 16 residues. The chain combines TRBV5-4 with TRBJ1-1; perhaps TRBD1 as D (5 bases). Sequenced material: blood, either unsorted or a sorted T cell fraction (not recorded which). This sequence originates from a male donor with ankylosing spondylitis or in good health (not recorded which). CDR3 DNA sequence: TGTGCCAGCAGCCCGGGGGGTGCGAGAATGAACACTGAAGCTTTCTTT. Protein sequence: CASSPGGARMNTEAFF.